The 25 T cell receptor beta chains in this list originate from one sample, sequenced in a study of fetal regulatory T cell absence and autoimmunity. Profiling relied on immunoSEQ multiplex PCR, and the TCRdb table lists in-frame clones only, not all of them. The data hold about 50,000 clones, with around 85% observed a single time. Sequencing was done on a sample of cord blood. The receptor source for this set is a newborn boy with IPEX syndrome.

The chain uses TRBV6-5 and TRBJ1-5, with D tentatively TRBD1 (5 bases). Between the trimmed V and J ends, which lost 2 bases and 7 bases, there was a span of 9 bases. Germline CDR1 and CDR2: MNHEY and SVGAGI. This CDR3 has 13 amino acids. DNA of the CDR3: TGTGCCAGCAGTTACCCGGGACTCCAGCCCCAGCATTTT. Its protein product is CASSYPGLQPQHF.

The V call is TRBV9, the J call TRBJ1-2; a weak D match, TRBD1 (5 bases). Between the trimmed V and J ends, which lost 0 bases and 5 bases, there was a span of 8 bases. The CDR3 extends over 13 amino acids. Germline loops: CDR1 SGDLS, CDR2 YYNGEE. CDR3 in amino acids: CASSVGAGYGYTF. The DNA for the CDR3 is TGTGCCAGCAGCGTAGGGGCAGGGTATGGCTACACCTTC.

This clone was recorded once. The chain carries TRBV7-2 and TRBJ2-3; the match to TRBD2 covers 10 bases. The germline CDR1 and CDR2 sequences are SGHTA and FQGNSA. The length of the CDR3 is 14 residues. The J segment lost 5 bases and the V segment lost 4 bases, leaving 3 bases of the junction unmatched. The CDR3 here is CASSSTSGRDTQYF. The CDR3 bases are TGTGCCAGCAGCTCGACTAGCGGGCGAGATACGCAGTATTTT.

This clone was seen a few times. The chain uses TRBV7-9 and TRBJ1-2, with D possibly being TRBD1 (6 bases). V shed 0 bases and J shed 4 bases, with 6 bases lying between them. From germline, CDR1 is SEHNR and CDR2 FQNEAQ (reference sequence). The CDR3 totals 13 residues. The CDR3 DNA sequence: TGTGCCAGCAGCTTAGCAGGGGGCTATGGCTACACCTTC. Amino acids: CASSLAGGYGYTF.

The chain uses TRBV5-1 and TRBJ1-2; D is perhaps TRBD1 (5 bases). The V gene lost 0 bases and the J gene lost 5 bases, with 17 bases spanning the gap. CDR1 SGHRS and CDR2 YFSETQ come from the germline V gene. The CDR3 runs to 16 residues. The CDR3 region is CASSLAPGTGVYGYTF. As DNA, the CDR3 is TGCGCCAGCAGCTTGGCCCCTGGGACGGGCGTATATGGCTACACCTTC.

The chain carries TRBV5-1 and TRBJ1-4, with a tentative D call TRBD1 (5 bases). The V and J ends lost 3 bases and 6 bases respectively, with 18 bases between them. The CDR3 length is 16 residues. Per germline, CDR1 SGHRS and CDR2 YFSETQ. CDR3 sequence: CASSSGGTGKDEKLFF. The CDR3 nucleotides are TGCGCCAGCAGCTCCGGGGGGACCGGAAAGGATGAAAAACTGTTTTTT.

The rearrangement joins TRBV10-3 to TRBJ2-3; 10 bases align to TRBD2. Germline loops: CDR1 ENHRY, CDR2 SYGVKD. The CDR3 runs to 13 residues. Trimming removed 8 bases from V and 5 bases from J; junction bases left unmatched: 4. The CDR3 coding sequence is TGTGCCATCGGGTCTAGCGGGAGAGATACGCAGTATTTT. This translates into CAIGSSGRDTQYF.

The rearrangement joins TRBV19 to TRBJ1-5; tentatively, D is TRBD1 (5 bases). Germline CDR1 and CDR2: LNHDA and SQIVND (reference sequence). The CDR3 covers 15 residues. V dropped 5 bases and J dropped 4 bases, with 15 bases sitting between them. CDR3 sequence reads: CASSVGPGRNQPQHF. The CDR3 bases are TGTGCCAGTAGTGTGGGACCTGGTCGAAATCAGCCCCAGCATTTT.

The sample holds a few counts of this clone. The chain couples TRBV13 to TRBJ2-6, with 8 bases lining up with TRBD2. The CDR3 spans 14 residues. J was trimmed by 3 bases and V by 6 bases; bases with no gene match: 1. CDR1 and CDR2 from the germline V gene are PRHDT and FYEKMQ (reference sequence). The CDR3 is CASSREGGANVLTF. CDR3 nucleotide sequence: TGTGCCAGCAGTCGGGAGGGTGGGGCCAACGTCCTGACTTTC.

The rearrangement joins TRBV5-4 to TRBJ1-2; 9 bases fit TRBD1. Trimming took 4 bases from V and 3 from J; bases not matched to a gene: 7. Germline CDR1 is SGHNT and CDR2 is YYREEE (reference sequence). The CDR3 is made up of 15 amino acids. In DNA, the CDR3 is TGTGCCAGCAGCCCATGGACAGGGGAGCACTATGGCTACACCTTC. As protein: CASSPWTGEHYGYTF.

There are a few counts of this clone. The rearrangement uses TRBV6-5 and TRBJ2-7; TRBD1 aligns across 8 bases. Germline V lookup: CDR1 MNHEY, CDR2 SVGAGI. V dropped 6 bases and J dropped 6; count of bases not matched to a gene: 7. The CDR3 has 13 amino acids. The CDR3 nucleotides read TGTGCCAGCAGCCGGCCCGGGACAGGCGAGCAGTACTTC. This gives the protein CASSRPGTGEQYF.

The rearrangement uses TRBV9 and TRBJ1-2; no definite D call. Trimming removed 0 bases from V and 0 bases from J, with 9 bases in between. In germline, CDR1 is SGDLS, CDR2 YYNGEE. The CDR3 is 15 residues long. CDR3 coding DNA: TGTGCCAGCAGCGTAGGGCGACTCTCTAACTATGGCTACACCTTC. Translated: CASSVGRLSNYGYTF.

This chain joins TRBV5-6 and TRBJ2-7; 8 bases agree with TRBD1. CDR3 length: 12 residues. Per germline, CDR1 SGHDT and CDR2 YYEEEE. J was trimmed by 6 bases and V by 1 base; bases with no gene match: 0. The CDR3 DNA sequence: TGTGCCAGCAGCTTGACAGGGGGCGAGCAGTACTTC. It encodes CASSLTGGEQYF.

This rearrangement joins TRBV11-3 to TRBJ1-2, with TRBD1 as a possible D gene (5 bases). This CDR3 spans 13 amino acids. Germline V gene data show CDR1 as SGHNT and CDR2 as YENEEA. Trimming pared 0 bases from V and 4 bases from J, leaving 6 bases between. CDR3 loop: CASSLERGYGYTF. The DNA of the CDR3 is TGTGCCAGCAGCTTAGAAAGGGGCTATGGCTACACCTTC. The variable domain in full, completed from reference TRBV11-3 and TRBJ1-2, reads EAGVVQSPRYKIIEKKQPVAFWCNPISGHNTLYWYLQNLGQGPELLIRYENEEAVDDSQLPKDRFSAERLKGVDSTLKIQPAELGDSAVYLCASSLERGYGYTFGSGTRLTVV.

The chain recombines TRBV11-3 with TRBJ2-1; D is uncertain. V was cut by 2 bases and J by 6 bases, with 8 bases left in between. This CDR3 has 13 residues. Germline loops: CDR1 SGHNT, CDR2 YENEEA. This CDR3 is CASSLNMANEQFF. CDR3 bases: TGTGCCAGCAGCTTAAATATGGCCAATGAGCAGTTCTTC.

The chain recombines TRBV7-9 with TRBJ2-5; perhaps TRBD1 as D (6 bases). Germline loops: CDR1 SEHNR, CDR2 FQNEAQ (reference sequence). This CDR3 contains 14 residues. Between the trimmed V and J ends, which lost 2 bases and 5 bases, there was a span of 12 bases. CDR3 residues: CASSLWGPGETQYF. The CDR3 region has the DNA TGTGCCAGCAGCTTATGGGGGCCGGGGGAGACCCAGTACTTC. Combining the CDR3 with reference TRBV7-9 and TRBJ2-5 gives the whole variable domain DTGVSQNPRHKITKRGQNVTFRCDPISEHNRLYWYRQTLGQGPEFLTYFQNEAQLEKSRLLSDRFSAERPKGSFSTLEIQRTEQGDSAMYLCASSLWGPGETQYFGPGTRLLVL.

This chain links TRBV9 with TRBJ2-1; 11 bases are a match to TRBD1. V was clipped by 3 bases and J by 12 bases; unmatched bases: 5. This CDR3 is built from 13 residues. Germline V lookup: CDR1 SGDLS, CDR2 YYNGEE. DNA of the CDR3: TGTGCCAGCAGCGCGGGACAGGGGGGGGTGCAGTTCTTC. It specifies CASSAGQGGVQFF.

V gene TRBV5-4 combines with J gene TRBJ2-5; 7 positions agree with TRBD2. The length of the CDR3 is 15 residues. V trimming: 0 bases; J trimming: 3 bases; junction bases outside the gene matches: 5. Germline CDR1 SGHNT, CDR2 YYREEE (reference sequence). The CDR3 nucleotides read TGTGCCAGCAGCTTGGTTGGTGCGGGGGAAGAGACCCAGTACTTC. The encoded protein is CASSLVGAGEETQYF.

The genes are TRBV27 and TRBJ2-5; 7 positions match TRBD2. This CDR3 comprises 15 residues. After removal of 6 bases from V and 0 bases from J, the junction contained 7 bases not matched to a gene. The germline V gene has CDR1 MNHEY and CDR2 SMNVEV (reference sequence). DNA of the CDR3: TGTGCCAGCAGCCGAACACTAGCGCACCAAGAGACCCAGTACTTC. It codes for CASSRTLAHQETQYF.

V usage is TRBV27 and J usage is TRBJ1-1; D remains ambiguous. The germline V and J ends were trimmed by 2 bases and 1 base, with 5 bases remaining between them. Germline V gene sequence: CDR1 MNHEY, CDR2 SMNVEV (reference sequence). The CDR3 covers 13 residues. The CDR3 sequence: CASSLRENTEAFF. The CDR3 DNA is TGTGCCAGCAGTTTACGGGAGAACACTGAAGCTTTCTTT.

The chain has TRBV5-1 and TRBJ2-1; D is uncertain. The CDR3 is made up of 17 amino acids. The germline CDR1 and CDR2 sequences are SGHRS and YFSETQ. V shed 0 bases and J shed 0 bases, with 13 bases lying between them. The CDR3 DNA reads TGCGCCAGCAGCTTGGGGGCCGACATGAGCTCCTACAATGAGCAGTTCTTC. Translation gives CASSLGADMSSYNEQFF.

V is TRBV4-1 and J is TRBJ2-1; 7 bases align to TRBD2. The germline V gene has CDR1 MGHRA and CDR2 YSYEKL. V trimming: 1 base; J trimming: 0 bases; junction bases outside the gene matches: 6. There are 17 residues in the CDR3. CDR3 amino acids: CASSQVLRGSSYNEQFF. For the CDR3, the DNA is TGCGCCAGCAGCCAAGTATTGCGCGGGAGCTCCTACAATGAGCAGTTCTTC.

The chain carries TRBV7-2 and TRBJ1-3, with TRBD1 as a possible D gene (6 bases). The CDR3 loop spans 13 amino acids. V was clipped by 4 bases and J by 9 bases, with 13 bases between them. CDR1 and CDR2 (germline): SGHTA, FQGNSA. Here the CDR3 reads CASSSQGLSTIYF. The CDR3 bases are TGTGCCAGCAGCTCCCAGGGGTTAAGCACCATATATTTT.

The chain combines TRBV7-9 with TRBJ1-3; 8 bases align to TRBD1. V lost 3 bases to trimming and J lost 4 bases; unmatched junction nucleotides: 5. The V gene's germline CDR1 is SEHNR and CDR2 FQNEAQ (reference sequence). This CDR3 is built from 15 residues. DNA of the CDR3: TGTGCCAGCAGCTTGAGGACAGGGAGAGGAAACACCATATATTTT. This codes for CASSLRTGRGNTIYF. Looking up the rest from reference TRBV7-9 and TRBJ1-3 gives the full variable domain: DTGVSQNPRHKITKRGQNVTFRCDPISEHNRLYWYRQTLGQGPEFLTYFQNEAQLEKSRLLSDRFSAERPKGSFSTLEIQRTEQGDSAMYLCASSLRTGRGNTIYFGEGSWLTVV.

The chain has TRBV6-1 and TRBJ1-4; D is unclear. CDR3 length: 14 residues. The germline CDR1 and CDR2 sequences are MNHNS and SASEGT. Trimming left V 9 bases short and J 7 bases short, with 18 bases between. The CDR3 DNA reads as TGTGCCAGTAATACACCTCGACGGGGTGAAAAACTGTTTTTT. Residues: CASNTPRRGEKLFF.